The sequence of this T cell receptor beta chain was determined in a study of T cell repertoires in cytomegalovirus infection. Study at large: In the study, CMV epitopes included recently identified HLA-C-restricted and well-studied HLA-B-restricted ones. It can be stated that public TCR beta signatures indicated CMV infection as well as a matching HLA type. Study-wide results and limits: People with CMV and the relevant HLA were identified by cumulative public TCR beta family frequency. HLA-C-restricted CMV-specific TCR beta clonotypes prevailed in the ex vivo response.

The CDR3 length is 14 residues. V was pared by 3 bases and J by 0 bases, with 9 bases between. CDR1 and CDR2 (germline): DFQATT, SNEGSKA (reference sequence). Note on this clonotype: Its antigen is not known.

One entry per CDR3 protein, called by TCRdb with MiXCR from the reads. The table includes roughly 340,000 distinct CDR3 sequences, just under 30% detected once. Specimen: cultured PBMCs, collected from culture after CMV antigen stimulation. The rearrangement links TRBV20-1 to TRBJ2-1; D is possibly TRBD2 (5 bases). This TCR was recovered from a human donor in good health (CMV status not recorded). Some clones in this sample may be carry-over from other donors' samples. The CDR3 is CSASGDSSYNEQFF. For the CDR3, the DNA is TGCAGTGCTAGCGGGGATAGCTCCTACAATGAGCAGTTCTTC.